A selection of T cell receptor beta chains follows, all from one sample in a study of identical twins. TCRdb re-called the 5' RACE reads with MiXCR, one entry per CDR3 protein. The sample has about 190,000 distinct CDR3 sequences, 15% seen once. The same sample was also used in a study of T cells expressing NK-cell markers.

The sample taken for sequencing was CD8+ T cells sorted from blood. These receptors came from a young woman in good health. The CDR3 runs from the conserved cysteine through the conserved F or W. Each record gives: V gene, CDR3 protein.

TRBV4-1	CASSAPGQSIYNEQFF
TRBV5-6	CASSLQVNGYTF
TRBV5-1	CASSLRQELYNEQFF
TRBV7-9	CASSSMTGGTHNEQFF
TRBV10-2	CASRDTGGTGELFF
TRBV6-1	CASNRGRGETQYF
TRBV14	CASSQDPKGGVRETQYF
TRBV7-6	CASSPMPRDEQFF
TRBV11-1	CASSLMVRTSGQLQETQYF
TRBV9	CASSVEGGEQFF
TRBV29-1	CSVVGRARDEQYF
TRBV3-1	CASSQDQENPPWFEQFF
TRBV9	CASSVGAGNEQFF
TRBV7-2	CASSLWGGGNEQFF
TRBV12-3/TRBV12-4	CATAVADQETQYF
TRBV20-1	CSAPPLYNSPRTEAFF
TRBV5-6	CASSFSWDTGELFF
TRBV9	CASSDGTAWNTDTQYF
TRBV6-2/TRBV6-3	CASSSTSGYNEQFF
TRBV5-6	CARGSGVLGEQYF
TRBV15	CATSRDQRGAYEQYF
TRBV27	CASRAAGGLLNTGELFF
TRBV12-3/TRBV12-4	CASTPGRGPPYEQYF
TRBV9	CASTGGTSTDTQYF